This TCR beta chain originates from a study of lymphopenia after photon versus proton radiotherapy. The table came from immunoSEQ multiplex PCR; TCRdb's copy has only in-frame clones and leaves some out. The sample lists about 5,000 clones, roughly 91% occurring once. The CDR3 runs 14 residues. Trimming took 4 bases from V and 6 from J; bases not matched to a gene: 4. Germline V gene data show CDR1 as SGHNT and CDR2 as YYREEE (reference sequence). The clonotype was recovered from a man aged 30 to 39 with gastric cancer. The starting material was peripheral blood, obtained from a patient treated with photon-based radiotherapy. The V gene is TRBV5-4, the J gene TRBJ2-2; 9 bases align to TRBD2. The CDR3 nucleotides are TGTGCCAGCAGCCCGGGACTAGCTTCCGGGGAGCTGTTTTTT. As protein: CASSPGLASGELFF. The complete variable domain, with remaining parts taken from reference TRBV5-4 and TRBJ2-2, reads ETGVTQSPTHLIKTRGQQVTLRCSSQSGHNTVSWYQQALGQGPQFIFQYYREEENGRGNFPPRFSGLQFPNYSSELNVNALELDDSALYLCASSPGLASGELFFGEGSRLTVL.